This T cell receptor beta chain was documented in a study of blood T cell repertoires in COVID-19. Sequencing used immunoSEQ multiplex PCR; TCRdb keeps in-frame clones, though not all of them. The data show fewer than 350,000 clones, with roughly 89% seen just once and 1.7% held by the top ten. CDR1 SGHRS and CDR2 YFSETQ come from the germline V gene. V lost 3 bases and J lost 7; bases outside the gene matches: 9. The CDR3 contains 15 residues. The participants were between roughly 18 and 100 years old and came from under 25 US areas. Sequencing was done on a sample of PBMCs or T cells enriched from blood (not recorded which). This receptor was obtained from a woman between 35 and 50 years old who had recovered from COVID-19. The chain is built from TRBV5-1 and TRBJ2-1; TRBD2 agrees at 8 bases. The CDR3 loop reads CASSWSSGGRNEQFF. The CDR3 nucleotides are TGCGCCAGCAGCTGGAGCTCGGGGGGGCGGAATGAGCAGTTCTTC.